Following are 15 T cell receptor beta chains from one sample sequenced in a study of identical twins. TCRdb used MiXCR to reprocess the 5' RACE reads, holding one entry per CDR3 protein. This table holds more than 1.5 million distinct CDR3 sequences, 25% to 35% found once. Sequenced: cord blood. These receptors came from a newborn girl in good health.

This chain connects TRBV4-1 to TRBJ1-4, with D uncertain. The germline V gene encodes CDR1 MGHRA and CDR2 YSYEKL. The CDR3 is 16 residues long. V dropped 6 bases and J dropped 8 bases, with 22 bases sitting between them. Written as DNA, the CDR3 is TGCGCCAGCAGACCCATTCTCCGCGGAGATAAGGAAAAACTGTTTTTT. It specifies CASRPILRGDKEKLFF.

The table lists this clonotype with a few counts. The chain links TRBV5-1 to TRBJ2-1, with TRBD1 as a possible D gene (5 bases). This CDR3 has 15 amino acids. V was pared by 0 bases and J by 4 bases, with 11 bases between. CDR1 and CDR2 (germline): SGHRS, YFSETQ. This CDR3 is CASSLVGKGYNEQFF. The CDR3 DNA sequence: TGCGCCAGCAGCTTGGTGGGGAAGGGGTACAATGAGCAGTTCTTC.

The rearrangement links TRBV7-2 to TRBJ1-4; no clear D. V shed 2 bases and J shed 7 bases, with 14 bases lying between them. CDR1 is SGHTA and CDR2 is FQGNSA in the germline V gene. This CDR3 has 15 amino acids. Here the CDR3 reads CASSLSGVRSEKLFF. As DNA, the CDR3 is TGTGCCAGCAGCTTAAGCGGTGTCCGGTCTGAAAAACTGTTTTTT.

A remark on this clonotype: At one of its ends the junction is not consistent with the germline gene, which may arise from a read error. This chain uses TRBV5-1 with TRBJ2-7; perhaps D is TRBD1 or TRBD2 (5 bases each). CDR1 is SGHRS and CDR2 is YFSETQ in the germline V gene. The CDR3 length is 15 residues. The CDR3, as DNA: TGCGTCAGCAGCTTGGACCCAGGGAGCTCCTACGAGCAGTACTTC. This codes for CVSSLDPGSSYEQYF.

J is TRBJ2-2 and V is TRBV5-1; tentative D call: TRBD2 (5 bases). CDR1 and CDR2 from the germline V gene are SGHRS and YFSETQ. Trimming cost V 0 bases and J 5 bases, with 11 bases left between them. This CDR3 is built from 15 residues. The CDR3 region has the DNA TGCGCCAGCAGCTTGGTCTCGGGAAGTACCGGGGAGCTGTTTTTT. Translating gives CASSLVSGSTGELFF.

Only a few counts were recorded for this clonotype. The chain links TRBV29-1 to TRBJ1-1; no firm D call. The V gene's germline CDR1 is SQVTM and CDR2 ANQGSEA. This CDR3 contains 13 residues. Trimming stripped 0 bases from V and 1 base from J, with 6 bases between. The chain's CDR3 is CSVEDGTNTEAFF. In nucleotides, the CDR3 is TGCAGCGTTGAAGATGGAACGAACACTGAAGCTTTCTTT.

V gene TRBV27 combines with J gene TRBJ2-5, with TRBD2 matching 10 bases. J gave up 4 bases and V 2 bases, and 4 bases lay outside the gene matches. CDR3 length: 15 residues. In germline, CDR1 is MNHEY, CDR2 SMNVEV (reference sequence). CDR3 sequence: CASSLRGLARETQYF. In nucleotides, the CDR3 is TGTGCCAGCAGTTTAAGGGGACTAGCGCGAGAGACCCAGTACTTC.

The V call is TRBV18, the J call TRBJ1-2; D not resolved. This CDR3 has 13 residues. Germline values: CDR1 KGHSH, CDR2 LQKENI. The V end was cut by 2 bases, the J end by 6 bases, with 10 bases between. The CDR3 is CASSPSKDHGYTF. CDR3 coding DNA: TGTGCCAGCTCACCATCTAAGGACCATGGCTACACCTTC. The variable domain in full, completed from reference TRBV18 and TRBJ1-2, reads NAGVMQNPRHLVRRRGQEARLRCSPMKGHSHVYWYRQLPEEGLKFMVYLQKENIIDESGMPKERFSAEFPKEGPSILRIQQVVRGDSAAYFCASSPSKDHGYTFGSGTRLTVV.

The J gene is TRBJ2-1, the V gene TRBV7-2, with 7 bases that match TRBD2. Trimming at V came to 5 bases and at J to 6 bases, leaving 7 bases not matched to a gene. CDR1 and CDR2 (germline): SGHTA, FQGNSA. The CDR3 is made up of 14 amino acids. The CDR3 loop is CASSPRDYPNEQFF. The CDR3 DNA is TGTGCCAGCAGCCCCCGGGACTACCCCAATGAGCAGTTCTTC.

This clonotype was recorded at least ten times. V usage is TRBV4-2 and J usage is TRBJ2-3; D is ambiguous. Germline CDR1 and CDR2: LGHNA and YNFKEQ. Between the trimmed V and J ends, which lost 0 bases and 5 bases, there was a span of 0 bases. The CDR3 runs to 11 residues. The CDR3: CASSQEDTQYF. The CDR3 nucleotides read TGTGCCAGCAGCCAAGAAGATACGCAGTATTTT.

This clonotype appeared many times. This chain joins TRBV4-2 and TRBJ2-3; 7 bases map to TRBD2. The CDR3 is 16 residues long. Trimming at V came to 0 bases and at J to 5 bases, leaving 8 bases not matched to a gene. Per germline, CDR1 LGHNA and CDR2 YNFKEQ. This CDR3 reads CASSQDWGGVKDTQYF. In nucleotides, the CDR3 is TGTGCCAGCAGCCAAGATTGGGGGGGAGTCAAAGATACGCAGTATTTT.

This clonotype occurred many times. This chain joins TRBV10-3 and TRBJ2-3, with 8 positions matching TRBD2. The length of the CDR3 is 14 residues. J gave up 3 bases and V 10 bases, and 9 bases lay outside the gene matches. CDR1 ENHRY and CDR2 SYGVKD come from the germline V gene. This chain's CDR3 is CATSLSGKTDTQYF. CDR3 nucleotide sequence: TGTGCCACCTCCCTTAGCGGGAAAACAGATACGCAGTATTTT.

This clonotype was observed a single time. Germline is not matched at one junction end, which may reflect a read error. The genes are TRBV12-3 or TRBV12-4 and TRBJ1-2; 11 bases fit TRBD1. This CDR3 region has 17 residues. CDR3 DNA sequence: TGTGCAAGCAGTTTAGGAGATTGGGGACAGGGGGACTATGGCTACACCTTC. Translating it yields CASSLGDWGQGDYGYTF.

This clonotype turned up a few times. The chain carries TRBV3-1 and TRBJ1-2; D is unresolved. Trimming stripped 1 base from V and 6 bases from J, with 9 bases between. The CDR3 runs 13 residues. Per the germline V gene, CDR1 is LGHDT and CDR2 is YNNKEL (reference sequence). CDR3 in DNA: TGTGCCAGCAGCCAAGGGTTTTGGGATGGCTACACCTTC. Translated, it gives CASSQGFWDGYTF.

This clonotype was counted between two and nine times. CDR3 sequence (DNA): TGCAGTGCCTCCCCCTCCTACAATGAGCAGTTCTTC. The encoded protein is CSASPSYNEQFF. The V gene is TRBV20-1, the J gene TRBJ2-1; D is ambiguous. The CDR3 consists of 12 residues. Trimming shortened V by 6 bases and J by 0 bases, and 6 bases separated the two germline ends. Germline V lookup: CDR1 DFQATT, CDR2 SNEGSKA (reference sequence).